This T cell receptor beta chain is from a study of tissue T cells after allogeneic stem cell transplantation. Whole-study findings and limits: Only a limited share of tissue TCRs appeared in blood or spleen.

Only a few counts were recorded for this clone. Its cognate antigen is unknown. Any gene name here is a mouse gene name. The missing CDR3 end, 1 residue past where the read stops, is filled in from the germline J gene. The time point is: mouse harvest day 14 after allogeneic transplant. Each mouse received 10^7 T-cell-depleted marrow cells plus 10^6 splenic CD5+ T cells by tail vein. B6 (H2b) cells into BALB/c (H2d) mice; tissues taken at day 7 or 14. This table comes from immunoSEQ multiplex PCR, and its TCRdb copy is limited to in-frame clones, with some not included. The sample shows several thousand clones, 47% of them seen only once. This CDR3 has 15 residues. Trimming cost V 0 bases and J 0 bases; bases outside gene matches: 1. Per germline, CDR1 SGHLS and CDR2 HYDKME.

This TCR derives from a female BALB/c mouse given C57BL/6 T cells with graft-versus-host disease after an allogeneic hematopoietic cell transplant. Sequencing used lymph node tissue. The rearrangement joins TRBV12-2 to TRBJ2-3, with 8 bases that match TRBD2. This chain's CDR3 is CASSLGGASAETLYF. CDR3 DNA, as far as it was read: TGTGCCAGCTCTCTCGGGGGGGCTAGTGCAGAAACGCTGTAT.